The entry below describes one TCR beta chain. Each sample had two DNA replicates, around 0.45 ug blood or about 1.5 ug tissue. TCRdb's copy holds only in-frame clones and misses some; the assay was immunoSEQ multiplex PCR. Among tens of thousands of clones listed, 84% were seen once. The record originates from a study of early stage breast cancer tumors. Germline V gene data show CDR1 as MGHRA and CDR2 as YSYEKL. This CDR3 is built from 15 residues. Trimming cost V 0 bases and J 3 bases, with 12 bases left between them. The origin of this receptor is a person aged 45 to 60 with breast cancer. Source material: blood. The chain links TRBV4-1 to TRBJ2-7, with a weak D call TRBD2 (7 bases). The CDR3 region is CASSQEGGQGYEQYF. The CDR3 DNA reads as TGCGCCAGCAGCCAAGAGGGGGGGCAGGGCTACGAGCAGTACTTC.